This TCR beta chain came from a study of blood T cell repertoires in COVID-19. Study as a whole: The United States, Italy and Spain supplied acute and convalescent COVID-19 samples. PBMCs, B-cell-depleted T cells, or T cells provided the cDNA or gDNA that made up the material.

Trimming pared 2 bases from V and 5 bases from J, leaving 6 bases between. Germline CDR1 reads SGHTA; CDR2 reads FQGNSA. The CDR3 extends over 12 amino acids. In the original processing: Estimated nucleated cell counts came from reference gene primer amplification. Sequenced by immunoSEQ multiplex PCR; TCRdb stores in-frame clones only, minus some. V, J and clone size reflect that table, while D and trimming were determined from the DNA. The table includes fewer than 200,000 clones, over 75% detected once. The sequence derives from a middle-aged man with active or convalescent COVID-19. The rearrangement links TRBV7-2 to TRBJ1-2; D unresolved. Material for sequencing was peripheral blood. CDR3 amino acids: CASSLTQYGYTF. The CDR3 DNA reads as TGTGCCAGCAGCTTAACCCAGTATGGCTACACCTTC.